This TCR beta chain was captured in a study of Ad26.COV2.S vaccination and SARS-CoV-2 variants. Study observations and caveats: From the TCR breadth and depth analyses, total T cell responses may have been underestimated.

Trimming stripped 0 bases from V and 7 bases from J, with 9 bases between. This CDR3 has 13 residues. The germline gives CDR1 PRHDT, CDR2 FYEKMQ (reference sequence). Treatment noted: some 19 received Ad26.COV2.S at low or high dose, single or two shots; a few received placebo; per-sample allocation not given. Day 63 after the first vaccine or placebo injection was the time point for sampling. What was given as vaccine was an Ad26 vector encoding Wuhan-strain SARS-CoV-2 spike. TCRdb's copy holds only in-frame clones and misses some; the assay was immunoSEQ multiplex PCR. Of about 330,000 clones in the sample, 90% were seen once. Worth noting for this clone: The antigen remains undetermined.

This TCR derives from a person aged 18-60 years who received the Ad26.COV2.S COVID-19 vaccine or a placebo. V usage is TRBV13 and J usage is TRBJ2-5; D is possibly TRBD2 (6 bases). The sequencing used peripheral blood, collected in a trial of Ad26.COV2.S vaccine versus placebo. In DNA form, the CDR3 reads TGTGCCAGCAGCTTAGGTAGGAGGGGGACCCAGTACTTC. This codes for CASSLGRRGTQYF.